This T cell receptor (beta chain) was sequenced during a study of T cell repertoires in cytomegalovirus infection. Study at large: CMV infection plus the matching HLA type was flagged by public TCR beta signatures. Overall study results and limits: The response measured ex vivo was dominated by TCR beta clonotypes (HLA-C-restricted and CMV-specific).

This clonotype was observed at least ten times. Its antigen is not identified. TCRdb processed the reads anew with MiXCR; each CDR3 protein has one entry. This sample yields over 100,000 distinct CDR3 sequences, of which around 10% are seen a single time; roughly 31% belongs to the top ten. Germline V CDR1 and CDR2: SGHTA, FQGNSA. This CDR3 has 19 residues. Unmatched junction bases numbered 7, after V lost 3 bases and J lost 0 bases. The chain has TRBV7-2 and TRBJ2-1, with 14 bases lining up with TRBD2. This clonotype was sampled from a human donor in good health (CMV status not recorded). Some clones in this sample may be carry-over from other donors' samples. Sequencing input: PBMCs, sequenced either directly or after in vitro stimulation (not recorded which). In nucleotides, the CDR3 is TGTGCCAGCAGCTTGACTAGCGGGAGGGCCCTTCTCTCCTACAATGAGCAGTTCTTC. Translating gives CASSLTSGRALLSYNEQFF. The entire variable domain, with the rest obtained from reference TRBV7-2 and TRBJ2-1, is as follows: GAGVSQSPSNKVTEKGKDVELRCDPISGHTALYWYRQSLGQGLEFLIYFQGNSAPDKSGLPSDRFSAERTGGSVSTLTIQRTQQEDSAVYLCASSLTSGRALLSYNEQFFGPGTRLTVL.